The T cell receptor beta chain described here comes from a study of CD8+CD57+ T cells in acquired aplastic anemia. Study in general: Mean DNA quantity obtained from sorted CD4+ and CD8+ cells was 3 to 3.5 ug.

CDR3 size: 14 residues. V shed 3 bases and J 1 base; nucleotides not matched to a gene: 2. The V gene's germline CDR1 is SGDLS and CDR2 YYNGEE. CDR3 and TCR beta VDJ profiling relied on genomic DNA as the template. TCRdb itself ran the reads through MiXCR, one entry per CDR3 protein. The sample has 100,000 to 150,000 distinct CDR3 sequences, around 48% seen once; the top ten hold 2% to 3%. This TCR was recovered from a human donor in good health, serving as a control. This chain uses TRBV9 with TRBJ2-5; 8 bases are a match to TRBD1. Sequencing was performed on sorted CD4+, CD8+, or CD8+CD57+ T cells (not recorded which) from PBMCs. The chain's CDR3 is CASSDGTGQETQYF. DNA of the CDR3: TGTGCCAGCAGCGACGGGACAGGCCAAGAGACCCAGTACTTC.